This entry is about one TCR beta chain. No antigen is known for it. These data belong to a study of cytomegalovirus exposure and HLA in healthy donors. The PCR ran on 60 Vbeta and 13 Jbeta primers. This table comes from immunoSEQ multiplex PCR, and its TCRdb copy is limited to in-frame clones, with some not included. In the table there are fewer than 65,000 clones, 77% of which are singletons. General observations from the study: Upon later analysis, TCR association rates were observed to vary by HLA locus, being highest for DRB1 and lowest for HLA-C. Reported results showed that the classifier diagnosed cytomegalovirus status with high specificity and sensitivity.

Trimming took off 5 bases at V and 1 base at J, with 11 bases between the two ends. CDR3 length: 14 residues. Germline loops: CDR1 SGHTA, CDR2 FQGNSA. Sequences were obtained from PBMCs. The V and J genes are TRBV7-2 and TRBJ1-1; D not certain. This TCR came from a woman aged 40 to 49 in good health and CMV-seropositive. CDR3 protein: CASSPRGANTEAFF. The CDR3, as DNA: TGTGCCAGCAGCCCCCGGGGAGCGAACACTGAAGCTTTCTTT. The full variable domain, completed using reference TRBV7-2 and TRBJ1-1, is GAGVSQSPSNKVTEKGKDVELRCDPISGHTALYWYRQSLGQGLEFLIYFQGNSAPDKSGLPSDRFSAERTGGSVSTLTIQRTQQEDSAVYLCASSPRGANTEAFFGQGTRLTVV.